This T cell receptor (beta chain) was identified in a study of tumor and adjacent non-tumor tissue in lung cancer. The template was RNA from unsorted bulk tissue. Between August and November 2014, newly diagnosed, chemotherapy-naive lung cancer patients underwent thoracic surgery in China. The V gene's germline CDR1 is LGHNA and CDR2 YNFKEQ. A total of 16 residues make up the CDR3, ends included. A modified ARM-PCR protocol with three rounds of nested PCR amplified TCRbeta. TCRdb processed the multiplex PCR reads anew with MiXCR; each CDR3 protein has one entry. The table has about 93,000 distinct CDR3 sequences, roughly 70% seen once. Note on this clonotype: Its antigen is unidentified. In this CDR3 the conserved last residue, phenylalanine or tryptophan, is missing, so a read error is likely. Because the CDR3's place on the DNA is in doubt, the DNA is left out and the CDR3 is given as listed by TCRdb.

Study-level points and caveats: Tumor tissue had significantly higher TCR diversity than normal lung. Patients with more diverse tumor TCRs had worse survival.

The chain uses TRBV4-2 and TRBJ1-2. Input material: lung tumor tissue. The TCR originated in a man aged 55 to 69 with non-small cell lung cancer. The CDR3 spells CASSQDLVGANYGYTL.